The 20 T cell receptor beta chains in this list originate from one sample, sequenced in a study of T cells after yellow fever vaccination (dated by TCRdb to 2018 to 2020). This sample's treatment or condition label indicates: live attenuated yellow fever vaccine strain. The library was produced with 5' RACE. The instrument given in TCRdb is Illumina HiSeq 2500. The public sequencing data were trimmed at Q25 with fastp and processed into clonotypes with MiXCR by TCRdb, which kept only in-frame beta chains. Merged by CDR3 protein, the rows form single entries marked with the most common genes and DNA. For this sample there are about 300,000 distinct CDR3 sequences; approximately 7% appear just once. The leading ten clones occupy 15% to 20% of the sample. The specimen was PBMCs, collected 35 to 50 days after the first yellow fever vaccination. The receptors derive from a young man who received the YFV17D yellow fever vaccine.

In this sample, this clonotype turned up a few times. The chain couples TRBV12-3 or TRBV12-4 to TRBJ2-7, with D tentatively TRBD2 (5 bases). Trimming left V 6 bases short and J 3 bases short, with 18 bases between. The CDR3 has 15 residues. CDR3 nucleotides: TGTGCCAGCAGCTCAATTCGGGGAGTCGGCTACGAGCAGTACTTC. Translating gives CASSSIRGVGYEQYF.

CDR3 in DNA: TGCGCCAGCAGCCCCGCTTACCACAGTCCCAATCAGCCCCAGCATTTT. Translated, it gives CASSPAYHSPNQPQHF. The gene calls are TRBV4-3 and TRBJ1-5; no clear D. Trimming left V 4 bases short and J 3 bases short, with 16 bases between. CDR3 size: 16 residues. Per germline, CDR1 LGHNA and CDR2 YSLEER.

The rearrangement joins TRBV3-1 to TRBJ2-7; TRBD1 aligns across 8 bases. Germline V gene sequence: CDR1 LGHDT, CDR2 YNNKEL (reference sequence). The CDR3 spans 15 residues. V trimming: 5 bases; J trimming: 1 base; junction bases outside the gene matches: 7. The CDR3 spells CASSWTGLFSYEQYV. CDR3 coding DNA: TGTGCCAGCAGCTGGACAGGGCTTTTTTCCTACGAGCAGTACGTC.

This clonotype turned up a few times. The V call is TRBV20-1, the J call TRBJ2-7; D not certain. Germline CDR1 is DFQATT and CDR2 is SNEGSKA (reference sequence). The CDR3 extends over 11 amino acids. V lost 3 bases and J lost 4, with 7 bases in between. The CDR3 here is CSASSRYEQYV. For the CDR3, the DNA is TGCAGTGCTAGCAGTCGATACGAGCAGTACGTC.

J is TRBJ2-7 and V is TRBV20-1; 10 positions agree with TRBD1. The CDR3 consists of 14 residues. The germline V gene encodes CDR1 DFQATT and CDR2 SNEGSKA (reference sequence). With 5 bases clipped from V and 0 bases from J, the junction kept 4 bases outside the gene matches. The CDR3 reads CSAETGGASYEQYF. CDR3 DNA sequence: TGCAGTGCTGAGACAGGGGGCGCCTCCTACGAGCAGTACTTC.

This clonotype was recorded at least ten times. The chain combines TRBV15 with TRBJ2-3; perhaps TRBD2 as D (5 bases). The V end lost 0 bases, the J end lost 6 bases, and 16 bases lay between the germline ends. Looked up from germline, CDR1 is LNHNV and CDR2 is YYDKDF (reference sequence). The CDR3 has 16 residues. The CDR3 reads CATSRDPLAKRDTQYF. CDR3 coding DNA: TGTGCCACCAGCAGAGATCCCTTGGCCAAGCGGGATACGCAGTATTTT.

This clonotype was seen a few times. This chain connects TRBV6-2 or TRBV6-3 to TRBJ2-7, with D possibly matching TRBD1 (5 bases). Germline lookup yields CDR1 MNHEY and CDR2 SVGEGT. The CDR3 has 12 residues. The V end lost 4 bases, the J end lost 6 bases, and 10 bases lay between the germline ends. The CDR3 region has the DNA TGTGCCAGCAGTTCAAGGGGCGCCGAGCAGTACGTC. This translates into CASSSRGAEQYV.

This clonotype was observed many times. The CDR3 loop is CASSLGATYEQYF. The DNA for the CDR3 is TGTGCCAGCAGCTTAGGGGCGACCTACGAGCAGTACTTC. The V gene is TRBV7-6, the J gene TRBJ2-7; D not resolved. V lost 1 base and J lost 2, with 6 bases in between. CDR3 size: 13 residues. Per germline, CDR1 SGHVS and CDR2 FNYEAQ. Looking up the rest from reference TRBV7-6 and TRBJ2-7 gives the full variable domain: GAGVSQSPRYKVTKRGQDVALRCDPISGHVSLYWYRQALGQGPEFLTYFNYEAQQDKSGLPNDRFSAERPEGSISTLTIQRTEQRDSAMYRCASSLGATYEQYFGPGTRLTVT.

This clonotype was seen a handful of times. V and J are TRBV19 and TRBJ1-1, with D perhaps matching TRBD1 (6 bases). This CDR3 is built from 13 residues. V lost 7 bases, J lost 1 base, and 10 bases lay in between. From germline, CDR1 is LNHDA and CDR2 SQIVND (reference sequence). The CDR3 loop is CASKAGANTEAFF. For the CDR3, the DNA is TGTGCCAGTAAGGCAGGGGCGAACACTGAAGCTTTCTTT.

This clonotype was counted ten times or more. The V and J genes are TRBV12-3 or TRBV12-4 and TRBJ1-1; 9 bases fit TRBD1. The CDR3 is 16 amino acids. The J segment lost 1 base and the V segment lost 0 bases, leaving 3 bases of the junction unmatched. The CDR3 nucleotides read TGTGCCAGCAGTTTAGCGCTGGGACAGGGGAACACTGAAGCTTTCTTT. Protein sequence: CASSLALGQGNTEAFF.

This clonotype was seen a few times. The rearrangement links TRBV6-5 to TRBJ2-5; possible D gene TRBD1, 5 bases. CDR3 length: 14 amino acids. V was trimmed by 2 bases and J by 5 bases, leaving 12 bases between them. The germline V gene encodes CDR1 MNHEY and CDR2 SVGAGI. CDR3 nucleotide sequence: TGTGCCAGCAGTTACAGGGGCTTGATGGAGACCCAGTACTTC. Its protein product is CASSYRGLMETQYF.

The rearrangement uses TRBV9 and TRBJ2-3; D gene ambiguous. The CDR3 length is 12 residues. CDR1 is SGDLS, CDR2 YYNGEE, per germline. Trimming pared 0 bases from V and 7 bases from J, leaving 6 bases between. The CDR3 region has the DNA TGTGCCAGCAGCGTAGATGGTAATACGCAGTATTTT. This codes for CASSVDGNTQYF.

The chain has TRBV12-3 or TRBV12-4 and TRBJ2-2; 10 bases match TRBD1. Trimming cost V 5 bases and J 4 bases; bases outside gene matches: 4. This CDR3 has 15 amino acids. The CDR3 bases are TGTGCCAGCAGTCCCAGACAGGGGGCCACCGGGGAGCTGTTTTTT. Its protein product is CASSPRQGATGELFF.

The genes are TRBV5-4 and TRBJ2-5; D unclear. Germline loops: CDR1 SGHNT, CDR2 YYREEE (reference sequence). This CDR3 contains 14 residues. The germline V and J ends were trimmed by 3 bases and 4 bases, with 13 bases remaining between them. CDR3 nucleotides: TGTGCCAGCAGCTCGCCGACCGAAGGAGAGACCCAGTACTTC. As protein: CASSSPTEGETQYF. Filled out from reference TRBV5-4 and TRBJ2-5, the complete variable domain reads ETGVTQSPTHLIKTRGQQVTLRCSSQSGHNTVSWYQQALGQGPQFIFQYYREEENGRGNFPPRFSGLQFPNYSSELNVNALELDDSALYLCASSSPTEGETQYFGPGTRLLVL.

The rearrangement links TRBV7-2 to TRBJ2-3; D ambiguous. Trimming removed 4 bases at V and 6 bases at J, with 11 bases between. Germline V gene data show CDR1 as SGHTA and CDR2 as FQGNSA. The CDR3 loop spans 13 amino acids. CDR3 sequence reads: CASSSRSIDTQYF. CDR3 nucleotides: TGTGCCAGCAGCTCTAGGTCCATCGATACGCAGTATTTT.

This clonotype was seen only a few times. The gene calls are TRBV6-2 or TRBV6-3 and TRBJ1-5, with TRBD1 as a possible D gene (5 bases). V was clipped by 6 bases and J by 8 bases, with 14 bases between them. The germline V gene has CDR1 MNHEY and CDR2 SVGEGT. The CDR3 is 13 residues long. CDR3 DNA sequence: TGTGCCAGCAGGGGGCCCGACGGTAAGCCCCAGCATTTT. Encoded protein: CASRGPDGKPQHF.

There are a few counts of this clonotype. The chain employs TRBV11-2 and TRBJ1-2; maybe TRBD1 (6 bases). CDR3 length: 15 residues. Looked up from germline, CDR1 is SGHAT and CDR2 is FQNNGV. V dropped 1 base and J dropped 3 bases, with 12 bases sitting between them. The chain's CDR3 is CASSLGRQAHYGYTF. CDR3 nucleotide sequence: TGTGCCAGCAGCTTAGGTCGACAGGCCCACTATGGCTACACCTTC.

CDR3 bases: TGTGCCAGCAGCCAGTACGGGACAGCCTACGAGCAGTACTTC. It is translated as CASSQYGTAYEQYF. The rearrangement links TRBV3-1 to TRBJ2-7, with 7 bases that match TRBD1. Germline V lookup: CDR1 LGHDT, CDR2 YNNKEL (reference sequence). Germline trimming cut 3 bases from V and 2 bases from J; bases unmatched to any gene: 4. The CDR3 runs 14 residues.

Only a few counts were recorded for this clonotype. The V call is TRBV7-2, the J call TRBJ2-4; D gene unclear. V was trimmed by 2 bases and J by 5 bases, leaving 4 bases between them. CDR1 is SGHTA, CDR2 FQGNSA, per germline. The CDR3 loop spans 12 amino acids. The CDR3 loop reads CASSLQENIQYF. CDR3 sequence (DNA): TGTGCCAGCAGCTTACAGGAAAACATTCAGTACTTC.

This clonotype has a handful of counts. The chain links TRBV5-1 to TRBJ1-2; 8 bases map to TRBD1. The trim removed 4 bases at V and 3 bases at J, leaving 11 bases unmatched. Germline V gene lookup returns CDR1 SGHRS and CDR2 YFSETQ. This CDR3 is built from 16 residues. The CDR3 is CASSPGTGRLYYGYTF. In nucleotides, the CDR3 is TGCGCCAGCAGCCCCGGGACAGGTCGTCTTTACTATGGCTACACCTTC.